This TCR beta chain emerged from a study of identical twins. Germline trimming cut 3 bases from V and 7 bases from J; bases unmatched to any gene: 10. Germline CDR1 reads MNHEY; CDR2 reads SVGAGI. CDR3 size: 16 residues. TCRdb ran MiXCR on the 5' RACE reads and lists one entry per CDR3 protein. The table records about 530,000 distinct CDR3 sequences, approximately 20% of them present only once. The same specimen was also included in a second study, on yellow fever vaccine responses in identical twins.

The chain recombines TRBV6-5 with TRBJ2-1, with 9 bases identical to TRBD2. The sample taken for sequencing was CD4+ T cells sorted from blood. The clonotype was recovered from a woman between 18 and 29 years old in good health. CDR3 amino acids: CASSYFASGVRNEQFF. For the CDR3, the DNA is TGTGCCAGCAGTTATTTCGCTAGCGGGGTTCGAAATGAGCAGTTCTTC.